This entry concerns a single TCR beta chain. The specificity of this receptor is unknown. No much larger clone exists at a distance of one base, and base qualities are not known. TCRbeta CDR3 regions were amplified from genomic DNA by means of the immunoSEQ Assay, a bias-controlled multiplex PCR. Turning to the authors' computational methods: Within the assay, amplification of reference gene primers was used to estimate how many nucleated cells each sample contained. Sequence reads were collapsed and filtered to measure the absolute abundance of every unique TCRbeta CDR3 rearrangement. For each sample, productive Simpson clonality was calculated by taking the square root of Simpson's diversity index across productive rearrangements. In its TCRdb copy, this immuneACCESS table keeps in-frame sequences only and misses some clones. Where compared with another copy, unresolved V genes explain less than half of these, and the others have no known cause. V and J calls and clone size come straight from that table; D and trimming were deduced from the DNA. The sample yields about 7,100 clones; roughly 87% were counted once. The leading ten clones occupy around 9.3% of the sample.

The sample is drawn from a study of blood T cell repertoires in COVID-19 (dated by TCRdb to 2018 to 2020). Study-level background: Samples from collaborators originated in the United States, Italy and Spain and spanned both the acute and convalescent phases of COVID-19. The prospective study material was composed of cDNA or gDNA derived from T cells, B-cell-depleted T cells, or PBMCs. Deeply sampled blood TCRbeta repertoires from subjects exposed to, actively infected with, or recovered from COVID-19 were included in the dataset. The repertoires were made available in a free public database intended to serve as a resource for research on the immune response to SARS-CoV-2. The samples were drawn from the first 160 participants of the ongoing ImmuneRACE study and from 950 to 1,500 subjects provided by 6 global collaborators. A de-identified subject ID, COVID-19 status, age in years and sex were almost always included in the sample metadata. Where HLA class I and class II types were available, the types were taken from metadata supplied by the sample provider, not from assay-based typing.

Collaborating institutions collected whole blood in K2EDTA tubes following their own protocols. For TCRbeta analysis, collaborators shipped samples in one of three forms: frozen whole blood, isolated PBMCs, or DNA extracted from either of those sample types. From cysteine to phenylalanine, the CDR3 is 16 amino acids long. Kept here is only the CDR3 DNA, which spans 48 bases and is read in frame from base 1. The research as a whole found: The quantity of clinical and demographic metadata differed by source and by participant and was supplied without curation.

The source of this sequence is a man in his 70s with active COVID-19. The chain uses TRBV21-1 and TRBJ2-2; no check of the table's D call, TRBD1, against the DNA was made. TRBV21-1 is a listed pseudogene. Input material: peripheral blood. The bases are TGTGCCAGCAGCAAAGAAACACAGACGAACACCGGGGAGCTGTTTTTT. This translates into CASSKETQTNTGELFF.